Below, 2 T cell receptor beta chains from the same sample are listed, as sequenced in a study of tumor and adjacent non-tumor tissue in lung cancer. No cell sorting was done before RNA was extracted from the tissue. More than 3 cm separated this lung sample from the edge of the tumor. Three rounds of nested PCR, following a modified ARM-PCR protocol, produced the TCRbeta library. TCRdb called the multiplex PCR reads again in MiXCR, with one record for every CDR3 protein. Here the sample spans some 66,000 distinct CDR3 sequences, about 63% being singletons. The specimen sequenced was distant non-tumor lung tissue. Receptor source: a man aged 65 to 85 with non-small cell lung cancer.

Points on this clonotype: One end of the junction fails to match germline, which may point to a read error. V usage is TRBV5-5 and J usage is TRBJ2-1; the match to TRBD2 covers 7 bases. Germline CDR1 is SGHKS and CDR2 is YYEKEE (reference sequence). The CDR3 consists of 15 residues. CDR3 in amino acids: CDSNFRLAGAFEQFF. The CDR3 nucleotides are TGTGACAGCAACTTCAGATTAGCGGGTGCCTTTGAGCAGTTCTTC.

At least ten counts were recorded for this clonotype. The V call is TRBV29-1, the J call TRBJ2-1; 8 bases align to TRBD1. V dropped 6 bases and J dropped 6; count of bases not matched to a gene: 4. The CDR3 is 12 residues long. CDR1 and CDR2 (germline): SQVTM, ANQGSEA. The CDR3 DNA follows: TGCAGCGTCAGGACAGGGCCCAATGAGCAGTTCTTC. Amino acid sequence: CSVRTGPNEQFF.